One and the same sample provided the 27 T cell receptor beta chains below, sequenced in a study of tumor-infiltrating lymphocytes in primary liver carcinoma. DNA and RNA were both co-extracted from 20-30 mg of bulk tissue that had not been sorted. A constant-region primer primed TCR beta cDNA synthesis from roughly 500 ng of total RNA. Three nested multiplex PCR rounds, a slightly modified ARM-PCR method, built the TCR beta libraries. TRBV1-TRBV30 forward primers and a C-beta reverse primer were used in the first two PCR rounds, which each ran for around 11 cycles. In TCRdb, the multiplex PCR reads were re-called with MiXCR into one record per CDR3 protein. In the table there are 50,000 to 70,000 distinct CDR3 sequences, about two thirds of which are singletons. The source material was liver tumor tissue from sampling region 2. Subset given: tumor region T2, inferior pole. These receptors originate from a man in his forties with primary liver carcinoma and hepatitis B virus infection.

V and J are TRBV11-2 and TRBJ2-7; TRBD1 is a possible D gene (6 bases). There are 16 residues in the CDR3. The germline V and J ends were trimmed by 1 base and 1 base, with 14 bases remaining between them. The germline V gene encodes CDR1 SGHAT and CDR2 FQNNGV. The CDR3 loop is CASSLVIGDTSYEQYF. As DNA, the CDR3 is TGTGCCAGCAGCTTAGTGATTGGGGACACATCCTACGAGCAGTACTTC.

This clonotype was detected ten times or more. The chain uses TRBV28 and TRBJ2-3; D remains unclear. This CDR3 spans 15 amino acids. V lost 5 bases to trimming and J lost 2 bases, with 14 bases between them. Germline V CDR1 and CDR2: MDHEN, SYDVKM. As DNA, the CDR3 is TGTGCCAGCAGTCCCCCTTCGGGTCTCACAGATACGCAGTATTTT. Its protein product is CASSPPSGLTDTQYF.

As concerns this clonotype: A clone one base away is much larger, so this may be a read error. The rearrangement links TRBV28 to TRBJ2-2; 9 bases agree with TRBD1. The CDR3 is made up of 14 amino acids. Germline CDR1 is MDHEN and CDR2 is SYDVKM. The CDR3 protein is CAGSLTGGTGELFF. Here the CDR3 DNA reads TGTGCCGGCAGCCTGACAGGGGGCACCGGGGAGCTGTTTTTT.

Points on this clonotype: The junction departs from germline at one end; a sequencing error may be responsible. This chain uses TRBV6-1 with TRBJ2-7; 10 nucleotides align to TRBD1. The CDR3 covers 17 residues. Per the germline V gene, CDR1 is MNHNS and CDR2 is SASEGT. Here the CDR3 reads CASGERGTGVSSYKQYF. For the CDR3, the DNA is TGTGCCAGCGGTGAAAGGGGGACAGGGGTCTCCTCCTACAAGCAGTACTTC.

This clonotype was observed once. A much larger clone is a single base away; this may be a read error. The V gene is TRBV6-2 or TRBV6-3, the J gene TRBJ1-5; D may be TRBD1 (6 bases). Germline values: CDR1 MNHEY, CDR2 SVGEGT. This CDR3 contains 14 residues. V was cut by 4 bases and J by 6 bases, with 13 bases left in between. CDR3 DNA sequence: TGTGCCAGCAGTTCCCACAAGGGGGGTCAGCCCCAGCATTTT. It encodes CASSSHKGGQPQHF.

For this clonotype: At one of its ends the junction is not consistent with the germline gene, which may arise from a read error. V and J are TRBV4-2 and TRBJ2-1; no definite D call. Germline V gene lookup returns CDR1 LGHNA and CDR2 YNFKEQ. This CDR3 is built from 13 residues. The CDR3 spells CVSSQAPVNELFF. The CDR3 nucleotides are TGTGTCAGCAGCCAAGCCCCGGTGAATGAGCTGTTCTTC.

As for this clonotype: One end of the junction is discordant with germline, which a read error may explain. The chain links TRBV11-2 to TRBJ2-7; D might be TRBD2 (5 bases). Germline V lookup: CDR1 SGHAT, CDR2 FQNNGV. The CDR3 extends over 15 amino acids. The CDR3 sequence: CASSLAEDHEYEQHF. The DNA of the CDR3 is TGTGCCAGCAGCTTAGCGGAGGACCATGAGTACGAGCAGCATTTC.

To note about this clonotype: Without the conserved terminal phenylalanine or tryptophan, this CDR3 likely stems from a read error. The rearrangement links TRBV12-3 or TRBV12-4 to TRBJ2-7, with D hard to call. CDR3 length equals 12 residues. V lost 8 bases and J lost 2, with 10 bases in between. Here the CDR3 reads CASGRTTYEQYL. CDR3 sequence (DNA): TGTGCCAGCGGCCGGACGACCTACGAGCAGTACCTC.

Regarding this clonotype: One junction end disagrees with the germline gene, perhaps due to a read error. This chain connects TRBV4-1 to TRBJ2-6; 7 bases fit TRBD1. Germline CDR1 and CDR2: MGHRA and YSYEKL. The CDR3 is 17 residues long. The CDR3 loop reads CASNQRRTGSGAIVLTF. In nucleotides, the CDR3 is TGCGCCAGCAACCAACGAAGGACAGGCTCTGGGGCCATCGTCCTGACTTTC.

The rearrangement uses TRBV5-1 and TRBJ2-3; 7 bases are shared with TRBD1. V was pared by 1 base and J by 1 base, with 6 bases of the junction left unmatched. This CDR3 spans 16 amino acids. Germline loops: CDR1 SGHRS, CDR2 YFSETQ. The CDR3 nucleotides are TGCGCCAGCAGCTTGAGGACAGGCAGCTGCACAGATACGCAGTATTTT. Translating gives CASSLRTGSCTDTQYF.

This clonotype was detected only once. A much larger clonotype is one base distant, so this may be a read error. This chain uses TRBV5-1 with TRBJ1-4, with D perhaps TRBD1 (5 bases). V shed 4 bases and J shed 4 bases, with 17 bases lying between them. Germline values: CDR1 SGHRS, CDR2 YFSETQ. This CDR3 is 16 amino acids long. The CDR3 is CASSIPTGTRNEKLFF. For the CDR3, the DNA is TGCGCCAGCAGCATCCCAACCGGGACCCGTAATGAAAAACTGTTTTTT.

The table lists this clonotype with a few counts. The junction differs from germline at one of its ends, possibly a read error. J is TRBJ2-2 and V is TRBV12-3 or TRBV12-4, with TRBD2 matching 12 bases. CDR3 size: 15 residues. CDR3 loop: CASSLAGGPGGGLFF. CDR3 sequence (DNA): TGTGCCAGCAGTCTAGCGGGAGGGCCGGGCGGGGGGCTGTTTTTT.

Concerning this clonotype: A junction end diverges from the germline sequence, so it may reflect a read error. The chain is built from TRBV6-1 and TRBJ2-3; TRBD2 is a possible D gene (6 bases). The germline V gene encodes CDR1 MNHNS and CDR2 SASEGT. This CDR3 has 21 residues. The CDR3 coding sequence is TGTGCCAGCAGTTCCCCCGGGACTCCAGTACCCCTATGGGTCCGCGCAGATACGCGGTATTTT. It specifies CASSSPGTPVPLWVRADTRYF.

Only a few counts were recorded for this clonotype. A much larger clone sits a single nucleotide away, making a read error possible. The chain is built from TRBV4-2 and TRBJ2-2; 8 nucleotides match TRBD2. V gave up 2 bases and J gave up 3 bases; unmatched junction bases: 17. Per germline, CDR1 LGHNA and CDR2 YNFKEQ. This CDR3 has 20 amino acids. The CDR3 DNA sequence: TGTGCCAGCAGCCAAAAGAGGACTAGCAGGAGTCGGTGGGACACCGGGGAGCTGTTTTTT. It yields the protein CASSQKRTSRSRWDTGELFF.

This clonotype was counted a few times. The genes are TRBV6-1 and TRBJ2-1; no clear D gene. The CDR3 has 10 amino acids. The V end lost 6 bases, the J end lost 3 bases, and 0 bases lay between the germline ends. Germline loops: CDR1 MNHNS, CDR2 SASEGT. The chain's CDR3 is CASSYNEQFF. As DNA, the CDR3 is TGTGCCAGCAGCTACAATGAGCAGTTCTTC.

Turning to this clonotype: This may come from a read error, since a much larger clone is one base off. The chain uses TRBV7-8 and TRBJ2-4; D is perhaps TRBD1 or TRBD2 (5 bases each). V was pared by 0 bases and J by 8 bases, with 8 bases between. Germline V gene data show CDR1 as SGHVS and CDR2 as FQNEAQ. The length of the CDR3 is 13 residues. The CDR3 loop is CASSLAGEYIQYF. The CDR3 DNA reads TGTGCCAGCAGCTTAGCGGGGGAGTACATTCAGTACTTC.

The CDR3 is CAIRHASGSSTDTQYF. The CDR3 nucleotides are TGTGCCATCAGGCACGCTAGCGGGTCTAGCACAGATACGCAGTATTTT. The chain has TRBV10-3 and TRBJ2-3, with TRBD2 matching over 8 bases. The CDR3 sequence is 16 residues long. V trimming: 6 bases; J trimming: 0 bases; junction bases outside the gene matches: 8. Per the germline V gene, CDR1 is ENHRY and CDR2 is SYGVKD.

The sample holds a few counts of this clonotype. This chain joins TRBV6-1 and TRBJ1-5, with TRBD1 matching over 7 bases. J was trimmed by 5 bases and V by 6 bases; bases with no gene match: 4. Germline-derived CDR1 and CDR2 are MNHNS and SASEGT. The CDR3 is 13 amino acids. The CDR3 protein is CASSDRDDQPQHF. The CDR3 DNA reads as TGTGCCAGCAGCGACAGGGACGATCAGCCCCAGCATTTT.

As to this clonotype: A much more abundant neighbour one base away suggests this may be a read error. The chain uses TRBV7-9 and TRBJ2-7, with 7 positions matching TRBD2. The junction had 13 bases not matched to a gene; V was cut back by 7 bases and J by 1 base. The CDR3 runs to 16 residues. Germline V gene lookup returns CDR1 SEHNR and CDR2 FQNEAQ (reference sequence). The CDR3 spells CASNLWGGSESYEQYF. The CDR3 nucleotides read TGTGCCAGCAACCTCTGGGGGGGGAGCGAATCCTACGAGCAGTACTTC.

This clonotype has just one count. This chain uses TRBV4-1 with TRBJ2-7; D may match TRBD1 or TRBD2 (5 bases each). The ends were cut back, 6 bases at V and 6 bases at J, with 18 bases in the middle. Germline V gives CDR1 MGHRA, CDR2 YSYEKL. There are 14 residues in the CDR3. CDR3 amino acids: CASRWDAASGEQYF. The CDR3, as DNA: TGCGCCAGCAGATGGGACGCCGCCTCGGGCGAGCAGTACTTC.

The chain uses TRBV12-3 or TRBV12-4 and TRBJ1-4, with 8 nucleotides matching TRBD1. V trimming: 9 bases; J trimming: 8 bases; junction bases outside the gene matches: 11. This CDR3 has 14 amino acids. CDR3 sequence: CASRRGQGREKLFF. CDR3 bases: TGTGCCAGTAGACGCGGACAGGGCCGGGAAAAACTGTTTTTT.

The chain has TRBV4-2 and TRBJ1-4; D uncertain. The ends were cut back, 6 bases at V and 7 bases at J, with 12 bases in the middle. Germline V gene data show CDR1 as LGHNA and CDR2 as YNFKEQ. This CDR3 contains 13 residues. The CDR3 coding sequence is TGTGCCAGCAGGCAGCCCCACCCTGAAAAACTGTTTTTT. As protein: CASRQPHPEKLFF.

Note on this clonotype: Given a much more abundant clone one base away, this may be a read error. The V and J genes are TRBV6-1 and TRBJ2-2; a weak D match, TRBD1 (6 bases). This CDR3 comprises 14 residues. Germline V lookup: CDR1 MNHNS, CDR2 SASEGT. The V end lost 9 bases, the J end lost 10 bases, and 21 bases lay between the germline ends. The CDR3 is CARNPRGTIEELFF. DNA of the CDR3: TGTGCCAGGAACCCCCGAGGGACAATAGAGGAGCTGTTTTTT.

This clonotype was recorded a few times. A junction end diverges from the germline sequence, so it may reflect a read error. The chain links TRBV4-2 to TRBJ2-7, with 10 nucleotides matching TRBD1. Per the germline V gene, CDR1 is LGHNA and CDR2 is YNFKEQ. This CDR3 contains 17 residues. CDR3 sequence: CASSQERLETGGWEQYF. As DNA, the CDR3 is TGTGCCAGCAGCCAAGAGAGGCTCGAGACAGGGGGCTGGGAGCAATACTTC.

This clonotype showed up many times. The CDR3 DNA follows: TGTGCCAGCAGTTACTGGCTGAATGAGCAGTTCTTC. Amino acid sequence: CASSYWLNEQFF. The genes are TRBV6-2 or TRBV6-3 and TRBJ2-1; D not resolved. Looked up from germline, CDR1 is MNHEY and CDR2 is SVGEGT. The CDR3 is made up of 12 amino acids. V lost 1 base, J lost 7 bases, and 5 bases lay in between.

Concerning this clonotype: The junction shows a germline mismatch at one end, possibly a read error. The gene calls are TRBV4-2 and TRBJ1-3; D not certain. The CDR3 sequence is 16 residues long. Germline V gene lookup returns CDR1 LGHNA and CDR2 YNFKEQ. Written as DNA, the CDR3 is TGTGTCAGCAGCCAAGATGTACGCCTCGCTGGAAACACCATATATTTT. Its protein product is CVSSQDVRLAGNTIYF.

This clonotype was observed a single time. As the CDR3 is not closed by the conserved phenylalanine or tryptophan, this likely results from a read error. This chain links TRBV10-3 with TRBJ1-5, with a weak D call TRBD2 (5 bases). The J call may be mistaken, given a closer DNA end match to TRBJ2-3. This CDR3 has 14 residues. CDR1 and CDR2 (germline): ENHRY, SYGVKD. The CDR3 DNA reads as TGTGCCATAAGTGAGTATGAGGGCGATCAGCCCCAGTATTCT. It yields the protein CAISEYEGDQPQYS.